This TCR beta chain was sequenced during a study of technical replicates of blood from several donors. TCRdb keeps only in-frame clones here, not all; method: immunoSEQ multiplex PCR. The sample has about 62,000 clones; about 87% are singletons. Sequenced: PBMCs. The TCR was taken from a human donor in good health. Some clones in this sample may be carry-over from other donors' samples.

CDR3 sequence: CASSQEIPIAGGSEQYF. In DNA form, the CDR3 reads TGCGCCAGCAGCCAAGAGATACCCATAGCGGGAGGGAGTGAGCAGTACTTC. The chain employs TRBV4-1 and TRBJ2-7; 11 nucleotides match TRBD2. With 0 bases clipped from V and 7 bases from J, the junction kept 11 bases outside the gene matches. The CDR3 has 17 residues. CDR1 and CDR2 from the germline V gene are MGHRA and YSYEKL.